This T cell receptor (beta chain) is from a study of CD8 T cells in Susac syndrome. The CDR3 sequence is 14 residues long. Germline V gene data show CDR1 as LGHNA and CDR2 as YNFKEQ. Trimming pared 2 bases from V and 5 bases from J, leaving 10 bases between. The authors reverse transcribed roughly 0.5 to 1 ug RNA with random hexamers. Each CDR3 protein is one row after TCRdb ran MiXCR on the immunoSEQ multiplex PCR reads. The sample consists of over 150,000 distinct CDR3 sequences, 95% to 96% of them appearing once. The chain is built from TRBV4-2 and TRBJ2-1; no reliable D call. The sequence came from a human donor with Susac syndrome. Sequenced: CD4+ T cells from PBMCs. The CDR3 sequence: CASSQSYSDNEQFF. The CDR3 DNA reads as TGTGCCAGCAGCCAATCCTACAGCGACAATGAGCAGTTCTTC.